This T cell receptor beta chain was obtained from a study of Graves' ophthalmopathy and Graves' hyperthyroidism. Points from the study as a whole: Detected in blood as well were most expanded thyroid clonotypes with frequency above 0.001.

Amplification of the TCR beta CDR3 regions used RNA transcripts (as template). After a first-round RT-PCR with HTBI primers, a second-round multiplex PCR was run. TCRdb used MiXCR to reprocess the multiplex PCR reads, holding one entry per CDR3 protein. Of around 1.1 million distinct CDR3 sequences listed, about two fifths are singletons. As for this clonotype: No antigen is known for it.

Exclusion criteria comprised other autoimmune diseases, uncontrolled infections, pregnancy or lactation in patients. The V end was cut by 4 bases, the J end by 2 bases, with 11 bases between. Per germline, CDR1 SGHRS and CDR2 YFSETQ. This CDR3 is built from 14 residues. The chain carries TRBV5-1 and TRBJ2-3; D not resolved. This clonotype was sampled from an adult man with Graves' hyperthyroidism. The sample was peripheral blood or thyroid tissue (not recorded which). CDR3 residues: CASSLDPYTDTQYF. The CDR3 bases are TGCGCCAGCAGCCTGGACCCGTACACAGATACGCAGTATTTT.